This TCR beta chain is drawn from a study of T cells after yellow fever vaccination. In TCRdb, the 5' RACE reads were re-called with MiXCR into one record per CDR3 protein. Altogether roughly 500,000 distinct CDR3 sequences are present, roughly 19% being singletons, with the ten largest covering roughly an eighth. This clonotype has more than one count but fewer than ten. The clonotype originates from a young man who received the YFV17D yellow fever vaccine. Sequencing used PBMCs, obtained 15 days after the yellow fever booster vaccination.

CDR3 coding DNA: TGCGCCAGCAGCTTTTTGTGGGGCTCTGGGGCCAACGTCCTGACTTTC. As protein: CASSFLWGSGANVLTF. The V call is TRBV5-1, the J call TRBJ2-6, with D uncertain. Trimming removed 2 bases from V and 0 bases from J, with 9 bases in between. This CDR3 has 16 amino acids. Germline CDR1 SGHRS, CDR2 YFSETQ.